The 13 T cell receptor beta chains presented below share a single source sample, sequenced in a study of beta chain features in type 1 diabetes (dated by TCRdb to 2017 to 2018). The library was produced with the immunoSEQ multiplex PCR assay. The entire amount of isolated RNA was reverse transcribed using the High Capacity cDNA Reverse Transcription Kit, so the sequenced TCRB transcripts were expressed ones. TCRdb retrieved this table from immuneACCESS and kept in-frame rearrangements only. Not all clones are present; in checked studies, unresolved V genes account for under half, and no reason is known for the remainder. The sample profile shows 300,000 to 400,000 clones; approximately 10% of them were found once. The ten largest clones represent over 0.015% of the sample. The sample comprised naive CD4+ T cells from blood. Sample cell subset or site, as interpreted from the label and publication: true naive CD4+ T cells. These receptors were collected from a woman aged 30 to 39 in good health.

This rearrangement joins TRBV4-1 to TRBJ2-7; 10 nucleotides match TRBD2. The V gene end was trimmed by 0 bases and the J gene end by 4 bases; junction bases not matched to a gene: 6. Germline CDR1 MGHRA, CDR2 YSYEKL. CDR3 size: 16 residues. The CDR3 DNA sequence: TGCGCCAGCAGCCAAGATTCAGCGGGAGGGCCGTACGAGCAGTACTTC. It yields the protein CASSQDSAGGPYEQYF.

This clone was observed a handful of times. For the CDR3, the DNA is TGTGCCAGCAGTTTATTGGGGGGACAGGGCGGGACTGAAGCTTTCTTT. It yields the protein CASSLLGGQGGTEAFF. The V call is TRBV28, the J call TRBJ1-1; TRBD1 matches at 9 bases. The CDR3 extends over 16 amino acids. The J segment lost 5 bases and the V segment lost 1 base, leaving 8 bases of the junction unmatched. Germline-derived CDR1 and CDR2 are MDHEN and SYDVKM.

This clone was picked up a small number of times. V gene TRBV29-1 combines with J gene TRBJ2-1; a weak D match, TRBD1 (6 bases). The CDR3 covers 14 residues. The germline V gene encodes CDR1 SQVTM and CDR2 ANQGSEA. Trimming pared 6 bases from V and 2 bases from J, leaving 14 bases between. The CDR3 DNA sequence: TGCAGCGTCGCCGGGACAAACCCCTACAATGAGCAGTTCTTC. Translating it yields CSVAGTNPYNEQFF.

This clone was detected only a few times. This chain joins TRBV9 and TRBJ2-1, with 13 bases identical to TRBD2. V shed 2 bases, J shed 1 base, and the junction held 6 bases outside the gene matches. Germline V gene sequence: CDR1 SGDLS, CDR2 YYNGEE. This CDR3 contains 18 residues. The CDR3 reads CASSVWTSGRLSYNEQFF. The CDR3 DNA reads as TGTGCCAGCAGCGTTTGGACTAGCGGGAGATTGTCCTACAATGAGCAGTTCTTC.

This clone appeared a few times. The CDR3 is CASRARVTQYF. In nucleotides, the CDR3 is TGTGCCAGCCGGGCCAGGGTGACCCAGTACTTC. The chain links TRBV28 to TRBJ2-5; TRBD1 might be the D (5 bases). The CDR3 is 11 amino acids. The germline CDR1 and CDR2 sequences are MDHEN and SYDVKM. V lost 8 bases and J lost 7, with 11 bases in between. Combining the CDR3 with reference TRBV28 and TRBJ2-5 gives the whole variable domain DVKVTQSSRYLVKRTGEKVFLECVQDMDHENMFWYRQDPGLGLRLIYFSYDVKMKEKGDIPEGYSVSREKKERFSLILESASTNQTSMYLCASRARVTQYFGPGTRLLVL.

This clone was found a few times. The chain combines TRBV18 with TRBJ2-7; D gene ambiguous. Trimming took 6 bases from V and 0 from J, leaving 18 bases between them. CDR1 is KGHSH and CDR2 is LQKENI in the germline V gene. The CDR3 is 16 residues long. CDR3 nucleotides: TGTGCCAGCTCCCGGTTGAGAGACTCCCTCTCCTACGAGCAGTACTTC. As protein: CASSRLRDSLSYEQYF. Filled out from reference TRBV18 and TRBJ2-7, the complete variable domain reads NAGVMQNPRHLVRRRGQEARLRCSPMKGHSHVYWYRQLPEEGLKFMVYLQKENIIDESGMPKERFSAEFPKEGPSILRIQQVVRGDSAAYFCASSRLRDSLSYEQYFGPGTRLTVT.

The V call is TRBV18, the J call TRBJ1-2; 9 bases agree with TRBD1. Trimming at V came to 4 bases and at J to 8 bases, leaving 5 bases not matched to a gene. The CDR3 extends over 13 amino acids. The germline gives CDR1 KGHSH, CDR2 LQKENI. DNA of the CDR3: TGTGCCAGCTCACGGGGACAGGGCGAGGGCTACACCTTC. Its translation is CASSRGQGEGYTF.

The chain joins TRBV28 to TRBJ2-2; 9 positions agree with TRBD1. The CDR3 length is 17 residues. V lost 3 bases and J lost 0; bases outside the gene matches: 5. Germline CDR1 MDHEN, CDR2 SYDVKM. The CDR3 bases are TGTGCCAGCAGTTTGAAGACAGGGGGGGCGAACACCGGGGAGCTGTTTTTT. Its translation is CASSLKTGGANTGELFF.

In its sample, this clone was seen a few times. The chain links TRBV5-1 to TRBJ2-2, with unresolved D. The CDR3 totals 13 residues. Germline CDR1 SGHRS, CDR2 YFSETQ. V gave up 0 bases and J gave up 5 bases, with 5 bases separating them. The CDR3 loop reads CASSLVQTGELFF. DNA of the CDR3: TGCGCCAGCAGCTTGGTACAGACCGGGGAGCTGTTTTTT.

The chain couples TRBV6-6 to TRBJ2-7, with D hard to call. The CDR3 contains 11 residues. The germline gives CDR1 MNHNY, CDR2 SVGAGI (reference sequence). Between the trimmed V and J ends, which lost 0 bases and 8 bases, there was a span of 5 bases. CDR3: CASSYSWQQYF. CDR3 DNA: TGTGCCAGCAGTTACTCGTGGCAGCAGTACTTC.

This chain connects TRBV7-2 to TRBJ2-7; the D gene is possibly TRBD1 (7 bases). Trimming shortened V by 5 bases and J by 2 bases, and 16 bases separated the two germline ends. The length of the CDR3 is 15 residues. CDR1 is SGHTA and CDR2 is FQGNSA in the germline V gene. DNA of the CDR3: TGTGCCAGCAGCGGTCGACAGGGACTTCCCTACGAGCAGTACTTC. It is translated as CASSGRQGLPYEQYF. Together with reference TRBV7-2 and TRBJ2-7, the CDR3 gives the full variable domain: GAGVSQSPSNKVTEKGKDVELRCDPISGHTALYWYRQSLGQGLEFLIYFQGNSAPDKSGLPSDRFSAERTGGSVSTLTIQRTQQEDSAVYLCASSGRQGLPYEQYFGPGTRLTVT.

This clone was detected a few times. The chain employs TRBV27 and TRBJ1-2; no clear D. The CDR3 is made up of 14 amino acids. V was clipped by 3 bases and J by 4 bases, with 12 bases between them. Germline values: CDR1 MNHEY, CDR2 SMNVEV (reference sequence). The CDR3 is CASSFQRGGYGYTF. Here the CDR3 DNA reads TGTGCCAGCAGTTTCCAGCGGGGAGGCTATGGCTACACCTTC.

The chain has TRBV18 and TRBJ1-2; TRBD1 aligns across 7 bases. Germline V gene lookup returns CDR1 KGHSH and CDR2 LQKENI. CDR3 length: 16 amino acids. Trimming took 0 bases from V and 8 from J; bases not matched to a gene: 12. CDR3 sequence: CASSPPSTGSSYGYTF. CDR3 DNA sequence: TGTGCCAGCTCACCACCCTCGACAGGGAGTTCTTACGGCTACACCTTC.